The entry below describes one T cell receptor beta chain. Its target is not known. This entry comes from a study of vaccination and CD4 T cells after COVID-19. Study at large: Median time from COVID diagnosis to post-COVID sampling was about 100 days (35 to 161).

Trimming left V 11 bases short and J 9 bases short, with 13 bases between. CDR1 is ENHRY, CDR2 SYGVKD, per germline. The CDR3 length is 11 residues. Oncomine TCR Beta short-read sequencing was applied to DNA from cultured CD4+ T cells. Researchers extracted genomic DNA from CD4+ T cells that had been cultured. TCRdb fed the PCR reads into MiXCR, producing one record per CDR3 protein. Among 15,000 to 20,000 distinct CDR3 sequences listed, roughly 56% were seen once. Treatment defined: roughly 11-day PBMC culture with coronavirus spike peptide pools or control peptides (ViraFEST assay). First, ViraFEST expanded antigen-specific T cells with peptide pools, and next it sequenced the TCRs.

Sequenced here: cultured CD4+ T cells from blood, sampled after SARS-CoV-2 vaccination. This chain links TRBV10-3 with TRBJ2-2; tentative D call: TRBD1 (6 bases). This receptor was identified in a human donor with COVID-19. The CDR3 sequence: CAVQGQRELFF. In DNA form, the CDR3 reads TGTGCCGTACAGGGTCAGCGGGAGCTGTTTTTT.